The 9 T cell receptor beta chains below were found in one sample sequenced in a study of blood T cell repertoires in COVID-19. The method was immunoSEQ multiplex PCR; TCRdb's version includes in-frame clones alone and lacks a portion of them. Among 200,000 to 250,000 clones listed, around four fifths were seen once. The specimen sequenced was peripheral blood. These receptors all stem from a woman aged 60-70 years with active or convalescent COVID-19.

CDR3 in amino acids: CASSSRGQYEQYV. DNA for the CDR3: TGTGCCAGCAGTTCCAGGGGGCAATACGAGCAGTACGTC. The chain joins TRBV28 to TRBJ2-7; TRBD1 matches at 8 bases. CDR3 length: 13 residues. V gave up 4 bases and J gave up 4 bases; unmatched junction bases: 3. Germline CDR1 MDHEN, CDR2 SYDVKM.

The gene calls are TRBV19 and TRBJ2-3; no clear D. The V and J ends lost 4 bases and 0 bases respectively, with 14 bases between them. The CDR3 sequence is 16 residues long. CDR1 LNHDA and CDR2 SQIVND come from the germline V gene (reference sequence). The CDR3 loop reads CASSTRHFTSTDTQYF. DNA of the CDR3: TGTGCCAGTAGTACGAGACACTTTACTAGCACAGATACGCAGTATTTT.

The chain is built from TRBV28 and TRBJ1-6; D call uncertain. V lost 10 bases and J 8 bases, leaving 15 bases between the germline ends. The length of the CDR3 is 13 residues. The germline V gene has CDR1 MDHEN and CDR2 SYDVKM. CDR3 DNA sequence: TGTGCCATCCTTCCCCGGTTCGATTCACCCCTCCACTTT. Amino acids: CAILPRFDSPLHF.

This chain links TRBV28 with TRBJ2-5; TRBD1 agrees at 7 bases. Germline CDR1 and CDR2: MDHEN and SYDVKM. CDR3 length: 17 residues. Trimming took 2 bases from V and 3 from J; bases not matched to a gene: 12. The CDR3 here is CASSLGAARGLKETQYF. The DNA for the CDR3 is TGTGCCAGCAGTTTAGGGGCGGCGAGGGGGCTAAAAGAGACCCAGTACTTC.

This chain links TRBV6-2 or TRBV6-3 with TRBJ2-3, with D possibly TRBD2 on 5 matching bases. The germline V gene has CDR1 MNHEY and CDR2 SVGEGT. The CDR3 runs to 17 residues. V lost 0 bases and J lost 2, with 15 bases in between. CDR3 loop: CASSYSVPLRATDTQYF. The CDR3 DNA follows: TGTGCCAGCAGTTACTCTGTCCCTCTGCGGGCCACAGATACGCAGTATTTT.

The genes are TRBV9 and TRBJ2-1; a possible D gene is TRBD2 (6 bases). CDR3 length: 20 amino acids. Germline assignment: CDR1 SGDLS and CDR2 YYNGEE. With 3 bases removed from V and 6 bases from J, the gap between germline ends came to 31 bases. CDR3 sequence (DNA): TGTGCCAGCAGCGCCGAGGGGACTCCGGTCCGGACGCGAATACTCAATGAGCAGTTCTTC. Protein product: CASSAEGTPVRTRILNEQFF.

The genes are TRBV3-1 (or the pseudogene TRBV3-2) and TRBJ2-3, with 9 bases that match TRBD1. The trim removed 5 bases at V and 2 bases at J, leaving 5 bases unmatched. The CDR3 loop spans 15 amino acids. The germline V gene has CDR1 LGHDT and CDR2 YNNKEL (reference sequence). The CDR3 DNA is TGTGCCAGCAGCGGGACAGGGACGGTCACAGATACGCAGTATTTT. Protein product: CASSGTGTVTDTQYF.

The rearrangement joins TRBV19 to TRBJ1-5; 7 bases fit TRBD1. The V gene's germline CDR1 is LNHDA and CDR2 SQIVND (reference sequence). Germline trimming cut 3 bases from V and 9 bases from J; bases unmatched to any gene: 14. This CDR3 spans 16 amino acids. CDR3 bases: TGTGCCAGTAGTATGGGACAGCCTTTAGGTGGTTGGCCCCAGCATTTT. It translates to CASSMGQPLGGWPQHF.

As DNA, the CDR3 is TGTGCCAGCAGCGGACTTAGCGGGGCGACCTCCTACAATGAGCAGTTCTTC. Translated, it gives CASSGLSGATSYNEQFF. The genes are TRBV9 and TRBJ2-1, with TRBD2 identical over 8 bases. This CDR3 region has 17 residues. Germline trimming cut 3 bases from V and 0 bases from J; bases unmatched to any gene: 8. The germline V gene encodes CDR1 SGDLS and CDR2 YYNGEE. The variable domain in full, with the rest retrieved from reference TRBV9 and TRBJ2-1, is DSGVTQTPKHLITATGQRVTLRCSPRSGDLSVYWYQQSLDQGLQFLIQYYNGEERAKGNILERFSAQQFPDLHSELNLSSLELGDSALYFCASSGLSGATSYNEQFFGPGTRLTVL.